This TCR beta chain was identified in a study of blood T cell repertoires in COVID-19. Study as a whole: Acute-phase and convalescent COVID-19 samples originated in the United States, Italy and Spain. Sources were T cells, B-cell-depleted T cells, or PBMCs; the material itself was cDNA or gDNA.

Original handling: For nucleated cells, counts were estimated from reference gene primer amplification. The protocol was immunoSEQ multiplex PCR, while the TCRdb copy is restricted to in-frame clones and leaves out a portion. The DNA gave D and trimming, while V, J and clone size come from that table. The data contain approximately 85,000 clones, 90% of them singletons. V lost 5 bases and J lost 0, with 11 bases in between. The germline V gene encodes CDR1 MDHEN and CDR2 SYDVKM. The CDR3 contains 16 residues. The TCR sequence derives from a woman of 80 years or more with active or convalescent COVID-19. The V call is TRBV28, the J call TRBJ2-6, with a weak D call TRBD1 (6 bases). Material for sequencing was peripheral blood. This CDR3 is CASSIAGDSGANVLTF. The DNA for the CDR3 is TGTGCCAGCAGTATCGCAGGGGACTCTGGGGCCAACGTCCTGACTTTC.